These T cell receptor beta chains were read from a single sample in a study of identical twins. TCRdb passed the 5' RACE reads through MiXCR, listing each CDR3 protein once. The sample holds about 810,000 distinct CDR3 sequences; about 12% are singletons and the top ten take roughly 1.5%. The same data also went into a second study, on yellow fever vaccine responses in identical twins.

Sequenced input: PBMCs. Receptors originate from a woman aged 18-29 years in good health. Both conserved end residues are part of each CDR3.

J: TRBJ2-7
V: TRBV24-1
CDR3: CATSDSGSQYF

J: TRBJ1-2
V: TRBV12-3/TRBV12-4
CDR3: CASSSRRTRNYGYTF

J: TRBJ2-6
V: TRBV15
CDR3: CATSRDTGSSGANVLTF

J: TRBJ2-1
V: TRBV9
CDR3: CASSGIATNEQFF

J: TRBJ2-1
V: TRBV12-3/TRBV12-4
CDR3: CASSFVTGAYNEQFF

J: TRBJ2-2
V: TRBV6-1
CDR3: CASSENPTATGELFF

J: TRBJ1-1
V: TRBV3-1
CDR3: CASSPEVGIREAFF

J: TRBJ1-2
V: TRBV27
CDR3: CASSLTWGYGYTF

J: TRBJ2-5
V: TRBV10-1
CDR3: CASSPVSSGAQETQYF

J: TRBJ2-3
V: TRBV6-1
CDR3: CASSASSGGAHTQYF

J: TRBJ2-3
V: TRBV20-1
CDR3: CSAQQPGLAGARTDTQYF

J: TRBJ2-2
V: TRBV11-3
CDR3: CASRDRPTGELFF

J: TRBJ2-1
V: TRBV7-9
CDR3: CASSSEGLAGITNEQFF

J: TRBJ2-3
V: TRBV7-2
CDR3: CASSSYSTDTQYF

J: TRBJ2-1
V: TRBV15
CDR3: CATSRGREYNEQFF

J: TRBJ1-2
V: TRBV15
CDR3: CATSSQKEIKEGSYTF

J: TRBJ2-1
V: TRBV2
CDR3: CASSTSGTSYNEQFF

J: TRBJ2-2
V: TRBV19
CDR3: CASSPFNRGELFF

J: TRBJ2-5
V: TRBV24-1
CDR3: CATSDLGTQYF

J: TRBJ2-5
V: TRBV20-1
CDR3: CSATRDRATQETQYF

J: TRBJ1-1
V: TRBV5-1
CDR3: CASKPHKYLNTEAFF

J: TRBJ2-5
V: TRBV29-1
CDR3: CSVDPARRETQYF

J: TRBJ2-7
V: TRBV6-5
CDR3: CASSFNPTAGGTYEQYF

J: TRBJ2-1
V: TRBV2
CDR3: CASSVGGSYNEQFF

J: TRBJ2-3
V: TRBV7-9
CDR3: CASSPKGGGFTDTQYF

J: TRBJ2-1
V: TRBV28
CDR3: CASRGTSGMTPYNEQFF

J: TRBJ2-3
V: TRBV7-6
CDR3: CASSLGDSVTDTQYF

J: TRBJ2-1
V: TRBV5-1
CDR3: CASSFSSGSNEQFF

J: TRBJ2-5
V: TRBV12-3/TRBV12-4
CDR3: CASSDTGAGETQYF

J: TRBJ2-1
V: TRBV12-3/TRBV12-4
CDR3: CASSLKDREFF

J: TRBJ2-7
V: TRBV7-6
CDR3: CASSLGGQATYEQYF

J: TRBJ2-1
V: TRBV27
CDR3: CASTPGTSGNNEQFF

J: TRBJ1-1
V: TRBV9
CDR3: CASSVAGDRGTNTEAFF

J: TRBJ2-7
V: TRBV3-1
CDR3: CASSRLAAYEQYF

J: TRBJ2-1
V: TRBV7-9
CDR3: CASSPEGEQFF

J: TRBJ2-7
V: TRBV20-1
CDR3: CSASLGGGEQYF

J: TRBJ2-1
V: TRBV11-1
CDR3: CASSSSPGTSGGSPYNEQFF

J: TRBJ2-5
V: TRBV10-3
CDR3: CAISGNSWGAQETQYF

J: TRBJ2-5
V: TRBV18
CDR3: CASSPPAGDATQYF

J: TRBJ2-3
V: TRBV5-1
CDR3: CASSLRASGGSTDTQYF